A single sample gave rise to the 18 T cell receptor beta chains below, sequenced in a study of T cells in Graves' hyperthyroidism and ophthalmopathy. Amplified regions were TCR beta CDR3 sequences from RNA transcripts. The TCR CDR3 first-round RT-PCR relied on the HTBI primer set. TCRdb reprocessed the multiplex PCR reads via MiXCR and lists one record per CDR3 protein. The table includes 660,000 or so distinct CDR3 sequences, nearly 45% detected once. Specimen: peripheral blood or thyroid tissue (not recorded which). The receptors here all came from an adult man with Graves' disease, either hyperthyroidism or ophthalmopathy (not recorded which).

The chain combines TRBV7-2 with TRBJ2-7; 7 nucleotides match TRBD1. CDR1 and CDR2 from the germline V gene are SGHTA and FQGNSA. J was trimmed by 7 bases and V by 3 bases; bases with no gene match: 12. There are 15 residues in the CDR3. The CDR3 reads CASSFTGDLIGEQYF. The CDR3 bases are TGTGCCAGCAGCTTTACAGGGGACCTCATTGGTGAGCAGTACTTC. The full variable domain, its missing parts supplied by reference TRBV7-2 and TRBJ2-7, is GAGVSQSPSNKVTEKGKDVELRCDPISGHTALYWYRQSLGQGLEFLIYFQGNSAPDKSGLPSDRFSAERTGGSVSTLTIQRTQQEDSAVYLCASSFTGDLIGEQYFGPGTRLTVT.

Regarding this clonotype: An end of the junction differs from the germline gene, which may be a read error. V and J are TRBV7-8 and TRBJ2-7; D might be TRBD2 (6 bases). The CDR3 is 16 residues long. CDR1 and CDR2 (germline): SGHVS, FQNEAQ. CDR3 loop: CASSQGGLGGTYEQYF. CDR3 DNA sequence: TGCGCCAGCAGCCAAGGAGGGCTCGGGGGAACCTACGAGCAGTACTTC.

CDR3 in DNA: TGTGCCAGCAGCTTGGAGGTTTTCGGGGCCCCCAACTATGGCTACACCTTC. As protein: CASSLEVFGAPNYGYTF. The chain employs TRBV7-9 and TRBJ1-2; TRBD1 is a possible D gene (5 bases). Germline loops: CDR1 SEHNR, CDR2 FQNEAQ (reference sequence). This CDR3 has 17 residues. Trimming removed 3 bases at V and 2 bases at J, with 19 bases between.

Turning to this clonotype: This may come from a read error, since a much larger clone is one base off. V is TRBV29-1 and J is TRBJ2-7; TRBD1 matches 9 bases. Germline-derived CDR1 and CDR2 are SQVTM and ANQGSEA. The V segment lost 0 bases and the J segment 2 bases; nucleotides outside the gene matches: 5. The CDR3 contains 15 residues. In DNA, the CDR3 is TGCAGCGTTGAAGACGCCGGGACAGGGCCCTACGAGCAGTACTTC. It codes for CSVEDAGTGPYEQYF.

The V and J genes are TRBV25-1 and TRBJ1-5, with TRBD1 matching 12 bases. CDR1 is MGHDK and CDR2 is SYGVNS in the germline V gene. The V and J ends lost 8 bases and 1 base, in that order; junction bases with no gene match: 6. The CDR3 length is 16 residues. CDR3 loop: CASGTGQGASNQPQHF. For the CDR3, the DNA is TGTGCCAGCGGAACGGGACAGGGGGCAAGCAATCAGCCCCAGCATTTT.

Note on this clonotype: Its ends do not fully match the called genes, so a read error is possible. V is TRBV15 and J is TRBJ2-6; TRBD1 is a possible D gene (6 bases). The CDR3 has 16 residues. Germline CDR1 LNHNV, CDR2 YYDKDF (reference sequence). CDR3: CATSRDYGLGAGTEAF. CDR3 bases: TGTGCCACCAGCAGAGATTATGGGCTGGGGGCAGGCACTGAAGCTTTC.

V and J are TRBV7-8 and TRBJ1-5; 8 bases agree with TRBD1. Germline CDR1 and CDR2: SGHVS and FQNEAQ. Trimming cost V 2 bases and J 0 bases; bases outside gene matches: 6. This CDR3 is built from 17 residues. CDR3 amino acids: CASSLPTQGASNQPQHF. The CDR3, as DNA: TGTGCCAGCAGCTTACCAACCCAGGGGGCTAGCAATCAGCCCCAGCATTTT.

The V gene is TRBV27, the J gene TRBJ2-2; D is unresolved. This CDR3 comprises 13 residues. The germline V gene encodes CDR1 MNHEY and CDR2 SMNVEV (reference sequence). Deletions cut 0 bases from V and 7 bases from J, with 6 bases between. The CDR3 spells CASSLSVYGELFF. CDR3 nucleotides: TGTGCCAGCAGTTTATCCGTCTACGGGGAGCTGTTTTTT.

V is TRBV6-5 and J is TRBJ1-2; possibly TRBD1 for D (5 bases). The CDR3 contains 14 residues. Per germline, CDR1 MNHEY and CDR2 SVGAGI. The V end lost 5 bases, the J end lost 3 bases, and 13 bases lay between the germline ends. CDR3 sequence (DNA): TGTGCCAGCAGTGGTTGGACACGGGACTATGGCTACACCTTC. Residues: CASSGWTRDYGYTF.

The chain uses TRBV11-1 and TRBJ1-6; D unclear. Germline V gene lookup returns CDR1 SGHAT and CDR2 FQDESV (reference sequence). The CDR3 spans 13 residues. With 5 bases removed from V and 9 bases from J, the gap between germline ends came to 11 bases. The CDR3 sequence: CASSRPGFSPLHF. The CDR3 nucleotides read TGTGCCAGCAGCAGACCGGGTTTTTCACCCCTCCACTTT.

This sequence joins TRBV20-1 and TRBJ2-7; 7 bases agree with TRBD1. The V segment lost 3 bases and the J segment 6 bases; nucleotides outside the gene matches: 5. The CDR3 extends over 12 amino acids. Germline V gene lookup returns CDR1 DFQATT and CDR2 SNEGSKA (reference sequence). CDR3 in DNA: TGCAGTGCTAGGACAGGGCCGGGCGAGCAGTACTTC. Protein product: CSARTGPGEQYF.

This clonotype came up many times. This chain connects TRBV29-1 to TRBJ1-2; D unclear. Germline CDR1 SQVTM, CDR2 ANQGSEA. CDR3 size: 13 residues. CDR3 sequence reads: CIGAENYNYGYTF. In DNA, the CDR3 is TGCATCGGTGCGGAGAACTATAACTATGGCTACACCTTC.

The chain uses TRBV10-3 and TRBJ1-1, with 9 bases lining up with TRBD1. This CDR3 spans 15 amino acids. Germline V gives CDR1 ENHRY, CDR2 SYGVKD. The V and J ends lost 3 bases and 1 base, in that order; junction bases with no gene match: 3. DNA of the CDR3: TGTGCCATCAGTGAAGGGACAGGGCCGAACACTGAAGCTTTCTTT. Translation gives CAISEGTGPNTEAFF.

The J gene is TRBJ1-4, the V gene TRBV5-1, with 9 positions matching TRBD1. CDR3 length equals 15 residues. The V gene's germline CDR1 is SGHRS and CDR2 YFSETQ. Trimming cost V 0 bases and J 5 bases; bases outside gene matches: 2. CDR3 region: CASSLDGQGNEKLFF. The CDR3 DNA reads as TGCGCCAGCAGCTTGGACGGACAGGGGAATGAAAAACTGTTTTTT.

This sequence joins TRBV6-6 and TRBJ1-1; a possible D gene is TRBD1 (5 bases). Germline V lookup: CDR1 MNHNY, CDR2 SVGAGI (reference sequence). Trimming pared 6 bases from V and 7 bases from J, leaving 12 bases between. This CDR3 comprises 12 residues. CDR3 amino acids: CASSRGSSEAFF. The DNA of the CDR3 is TGTGCCAGCAGCCGGGGGTCTAGTGAAGCTTTCTTT.

A remark on this clonotype: One base away lies a much larger clone, so this may be a sequencing read error. The chain joins TRBV7-9 to TRBJ1-5; D gene uncertain. The CDR3 length is 12 residues. The germline V gene encodes CDR1 SEHNR and CDR2 FQNEAQ (reference sequence). CDR3 in DNA: TGTGCCAGCAGCCCCGGTGATGGGCCCCGGCATTTT. Translating it yields CASSPGDGPRHF.

With regard to this clonotype: The conserved phenylalanine or tryptophan normally closing the CDR3 is absent here, so this likely arose from a read error. The DNA is left out, because the CDR3 cannot be placed on it with certainty; the CDR3 is given as TCRdb lists it. The chain is built from TRBV5-1 and TRBJ1-3; the table gives TRBD1 as D, unverified against the DNA. Germline V gene lookup returns CDR1 SGHRS and CDR2 YFSETQ. Including both end residues, the CDR3 is 9 amino acids long. CDR3 residues: CASSFGRDT.

The chain links TRBV11-2 to TRBJ1-2; no definite D call. The CDR3 covers 17 residues. V lost 3 bases and J 6 bases, leaving 23 bases between the germline ends. CDR1 SGHAT and CDR2 FQNNGV come from the germline V gene. Written as DNA, the CDR3 is TGTGCCAGCAGCTTCCCCTATCCTGTGTCAGAGAAACATGGCTACACCTTC. The encoded protein is CASSFPYPVSEKHGYTF.